The 16 T cell receptor beta chains reported below all come from one sample, sequenced in a study of regulatory T cells in long-lasting Graves disease. TCR beta libraries were built with iRepertoire HTBI primers and Arm-PCR of CDR3 regions. Each CDR3 protein gets one entry after TCRdb re-called the multiplex PCR reads with MiXCR. The repertoire includes some 470,000 distinct CDR3 sequences, around a fifth of them detected once, and about 7% sits in the top ten. Time point defined: persistent/refractory GD, antithyroid drugs over 5 years with positive TRAb. Following extraction of RNA from PBMCs, that RNA was used to make the TCR library. This material consisted of peripheral blood mononuclear cells (PBMCs), taken when the disease was refractory, from a patient treated with antithyroid drugs. These receptors came from a female donor with Graves disease.

This clonotype has ten or more counts. This chain links TRBV6-5 with TRBJ1-2; a possible D gene is TRBD1 (6 bases). The CDR3 is 14 residues long. Trimming removed 2 bases from V and 8 bases from J, with 15 bases in between. Germline V gene data show CDR1 as MNHEY and CDR2 as SVGAGI. The CDR3 protein is CASSYTGSRGGYTF. The CDR3 bases are TGTGCCAGCAGTTACACAGGGTCAAGAGGAGGCTACACCTTC.

Here the CDR3 DNA reads TGTGCCAGTAGTACCATGGGGCGGGAGACCCAGTACTTC. Translating gives CASSTMGRETQYF. The gene calls are TRBV19 and TRBJ2-5; maybe TRBD1 (5 bases). Trimming left V 4 bases short and J 5 bases short, with 11 bases between. This CDR3 is 13 amino acids long. CDR1 and CDR2 from the germline V gene are LNHDA and SQIVND (reference sequence).

This clonotype was seen ten or more times. This rearrangement joins TRBV2 to TRBJ1-6; D is possibly TRBD1 (6 bases). This CDR3 comprises 12 residues. Germline CDR1 reads SNHLY; CDR2 reads FYNNEI. V lost 8 bases and J 12 bases, leaving 14 bases between the germline ends. CDR3 bases: TGTGCCAGCTCTACAGGGCCGGAACCCCTCCACTTT. Translated, it gives CASSTGPEPLHF.

The sample holds many counts of this clonotype. The chain joins TRBV12-5 to TRBJ2-5, with 8 bases lining up with TRBD1. Trimming cost V 3 bases and J 4 bases; bases outside gene matches: 4. Germline CDR1 is LGHNT and CDR2 is FRNRAP. The length of the CDR3 is 14 residues. The CDR3 sequence is CASGLGQGGETQYF. In DNA form, the CDR3 reads TGTGCTAGTGGTTTAGGACAGGGAGGAGAGACCCAGTACTTC.

About this clonotype: An end of the junction differs from the germline gene, which may be a read error. The V and J genes are TRBV2 and TRBJ1-5, with D hard to call. Per germline, CDR1 SNHLY and CDR2 FYNNEI. This CDR3 is built from 15 residues. CDR3 in DNA: TGTGCCAGCAGCGAAGGTGGGGTCCCCAATCAGCCCCAGCATTTT. Its translation is CASSEGGVPNQPQHF.

V usage is TRBV2 and J usage is TRBJ1-5, with D possibly being TRBD1 (5 bases). The CDR3 has 15 amino acids. Trimming removed 6 bases at V and 11 bases at J, with 23 bases between. Germline V gene data show CDR1 as SNHLY and CDR2 as FYNNEI. CDR3 residues: CASRDIGTGKKAQHF. The CDR3 DNA reads TGTGCCAGCAGAGACATCGGGACTGGGAAGAAGGCCCAGCATTTT. The full variable domain, its missing parts supplied by reference TRBV2 and TRBJ1-5, is EPEVTQTPSHQVTQMGQEVILRCVPISNHLYFYWYRQILGQKVEFLVSFYNNEISEKSEIFDDQFSVERPDGSNFTLKIRSTKLEDSAMYFCASRDIGTGKKAQHFGDGTRLSIL.

This chain joins TRBV5-6 and TRBJ2-1, with D possibly TRBD1 on 5 matching bases. V gave up 0 bases and J gave up 0 bases, with 10 bases separating them. CDR3 length: 16 amino acids. The germline V gene has CDR1 SGHDT and CDR2 YYEEEE. CDR3 amino acids: CASSLGGLSSYNEQFF. CDR3 bases: TGTGCCAGCAGCTTGGGGGGCCTGAGCTCCTACAATGAGCAGTTCTTC.

The chain joins TRBV19 to TRBJ1-2; a possible D gene is TRBD1 (6 bases). The CDR3 contains 13 residues. The V gene lost 4 bases and the J gene lost 4 bases, with 10 bases spanning the gap. Germline lookup yields CDR1 LNHDA and CDR2 SQIVND (reference sequence). The CDR3, as DNA: TGTGCCAGTAGTACGCCGGACAGCTATGGCTACACCTTC. This codes for CASSTPDSYGYTF.

The chain employs TRBV12-3 or TRBV12-4 and TRBJ2-3; 9 bases line up with TRBD2. With 6 bases clipped from V and 0 bases from J, the junction kept 10 bases outside the gene matches. The CDR3 is 17 residues long. The CDR3 DNA follows: TGTGCCAGCAGCTCATCCAGTACTAGCGGGAGCACAGATACGCAGTATTTT. Amino acid sequence: CASSSSSTSGSTDTQYF.

This clonotype has a count of ten or more. The chain carries TRBV24-1 and TRBJ2-5, with D unresolved. Germline CDR1 KGHDR, CDR2 SFDVKD. This CDR3 comprises 14 residues. The germline V and J ends were trimmed by 5 bases and 5 bases, with 14 bases remaining between them. The CDR3 is CATSGTAQEETQYF. The DNA of the CDR3 is TGTGCCACCAGTGGCACCGCGCAGGAGGAGACCCAGTACTTC.

This clonotype was observed a few times. The genes are TRBV4-1 and TRBJ1-4, with a tentative D call TRBD1 (5 bases). The germline V and J ends were trimmed by 0 bases and 4 bases, with 15 bases remaining between them. CDR1 is MGHRA and CDR2 is YSYEKL in the germline V gene. This CDR3 comprises 17 residues. The CDR3 DNA follows: TGCGCCAGCAGCCAAGAGTCTACGGGACTTATTAATGAAAAACTGTTTTTT. This sequence encodes CASSQESTGLINEKLFF.

This clonotype was seen many times. V and J are TRBV30 and TRBJ1-2; the D gene is possibly TRBD1 (5 bases). The CDR3 has 13 residues. V dropped 2 bases and J dropped 13 bases, with 20 bases sitting between them. Germline CDR1 GTSNPN, CDR2 SVGIG (reference sequence). The CDR3 region is CAWSLAGPTVVTF. DNA of the CDR3: TGTGCCTGGAGTTTGGCGGGACCCACAGTAGTCACCTTC.

In its sample, this clonotype was seen a few times. The V and J genes are TRBV4-1 and TRBJ2-2, with 9 bases lining up with TRBD2. The CDR3 sequence is 15 residues long. V trimming: 0 bases; J trimming: 9 bases; junction bases outside the gene matches: 5. The germline V gene encodes CDR1 MGHRA and CDR2 YSYEKL. The CDR3 nucleotides are TGCGCCAGCAGCCAAGAGGGACTAGCCGGGTGGGAGCTGTTTTTT. Encoded protein: CASSQEGLAGWELFF.

The gene calls are TRBV7-9 and TRBJ1-1; no firm D call. The germline CDR1 and CDR2 sequences are SEHNR and FQNEAQ (reference sequence). V lost 2 bases to trimming and J lost 3 bases, with 10 bases between them. The CDR3 runs 14 residues. The CDR3 spells CASSLNGRDTEAFF. The CDR3 bases are TGTGCCAGCAGCTTAAATGGGAGGGACACTGAAGCTTTCTTT.

This chain uses TRBV11-3 with TRBJ2-1; 11 bases line up with TRBD2. The ends lost 2 bases at V and 2 bases at J; junction bases unmatched: 5. This CDR3 has 17 amino acids. Germline CDR1 and CDR2: SGHNT and YENEEA. CDR3 protein: CASSLPLAGGTYNEQFF. As DNA, the CDR3 is TGTGCCAGCAGCTTACCCCTAGCGGGAGGAACCTACAATGAGCAGTTCTTC. The full variable domain, completed using reference TRBV11-3 and TRBJ2-1, is EAGVVQSPRYKIIEKKQPVAFWCNPISGHNTLYWYLQNLGQGPELLIRYENEEAVDDSQLPKDRFSAERLKGVDSTLKIQPAELGDSAVYLCASSLPLAGGTYNEQFFGPGTRLTVL.

This clonotype was counted ten times or more. The rearrangement uses TRBV30 and TRBJ1-1, with D unclear. Germline lookup yields CDR1 GTSNPN and CDR2 SVGIG (reference sequence). This CDR3 has 11 residues. V shed 5 bases and J shed 7 bases, with 11 bases lying between them. The DNA for the CDR3 is TGTGCCTGGGGTTCAAAACGTGAAGCTTTCTTT. This gives the protein CAWGSKREAFF.